Shown below are 27 T cell receptor beta chains from a single sample sequenced in a study of vaccination and CD4 T cells after COVID-19. Described treatment: 10-day PBMC culture with coronavirus spike peptide pools or control peptides (ViraFEST assay). The Oncomine TCR Beta short-read assay was what sequenced the DNA obtained from cultured CD4+ T cells. Via MiXCR, TCRdb re-called the PCR reads, giving one row per CDR3 protein. There are approximately 12,000 distinct CDR3 sequences in the sample; less than 50% occur only once, and about 14% lies in the top ten. No antigen is known for these receptors. Sequencing used CD4+ T cells from blood, cultured in vitro. These receptors were taken from a human donor who had recovered from COVID-19.

CDR3 nucleotide sequence: TGTGCCAGCAGCAAAGACCAGCGGGAGAACCACTACGAGCAGTACTTC. Its protein is CASSKDQRENHYEQYF. The gene calls are TRBV21-1 and TRBJ2-7; the table's TRBD2 call for D was not verified on the DNA. TRBV21-1 is termed a pseudogene. The CDR3 runs 16 residues.

The rearrangement joins TRBV20-1 to TRBJ1-5; the D is unclear. Per the germline V gene, CDR1 is DFQATT and CDR2 is SNEGSKA (reference sequence). The CDR3 has 13 residues. The V gene lost 2 bases and the J gene lost 0 bases, with 5 bases spanning the gap. As DNA, the CDR3 is TGCAGTGCTAGACGGGATAGCAATCAGCCCCAGCATTTT. This sequence encodes CSARRDSNQPQHF.

J is TRBJ2-3 and V is TRBV20-1; D is undetermined. The CDR3 has 12 residues. The germline CDR1 and CDR2 sequences are DFQATT and SNEGSKA (reference sequence). The V and J ends lost 5 bases and 2 bases respectively, with 8 bases between them. This CDR3 is CSALPSTDTQYF. The CDR3 DNA sequence: TGCAGTGCTTTACCCTCCACAGATACGCAGTATTTT.

This chain joins TRBV5-1 and TRBJ1-2, with TRBD1 matching over 12 bases. CDR1 and CDR2 from the germline V gene are SGHRS and YFSETQ. Trimming took 3 bases from V and 8 from J; bases not matched to a gene: 5. This CDR3 region has 14 residues. The CDR3 region has the DNA TGCGCCAGCAGCTGGGGACAGGGGGCGGGAGGCTACACCTTC. Amino acid sequence: CASSWGQGAGGYTF. The variable domain in full, with the rest retrieved from reference TRBV5-1 and TRBJ1-2, is KAGVTQTPRYLIKTRGQQVTLSCSPISGHRSVSWYQQTPGQGLQFLFEYFSETQRNKGNFPGRFSGRQFSNSRSEMNVSTLELGDSALYLCASSWGQGAGGYTFGSGTRLTVV.

V gene TRBV6-2 or TRBV6-3 combines with J gene TRBJ2-3; 8 bases match TRBD2. V shed 6 bases, J shed 4 bases, and the junction held 3 bases outside the gene matches. CDR3 size: 13 residues. Per germline, CDR1 MNHEY and CDR2 SVGEGT. CDR3 bases: TGTGCCAGCAGGGACGGGGGGGCAGATACGCAGTATTTT. Its protein product is CASRDGGADTQYF.

V gene TRBV12-3 or TRBV12-4 combines with J gene TRBJ1-5, with 9 bases fitting TRBD1. CDR3 length equals 15 residues. The V and J ends lost 3 bases and 1 base, in that order; junction bases with no gene match: 1. The CDR3 DNA follows: TGTGCCAGCAGTTTCGGGACAGGGAGCAATCAGCCCCAGCATTTT. Amino acid sequence: CASSFGTGSNQPQHF.

The chain couples TRBV27 to TRBJ2-7; D remains unclear. In germline, CDR1 is MNHEY, CDR2 SMNVEV (reference sequence). The CDR3 has 13 residues. The V end was cut by 3 bases, the J end by 6 bases, with 12 bases between. The CDR3 nucleotides read TGTGCCAGCAGTTTCTTGGGGTCCGGCGAGCAGTACTTC. Amino acid sequence: CASSFLGSGEQYF.

The rearrangement links TRBV5-6 to TRBJ1-5; 7 nucleotides agree with TRBD1. Trimming at V came to 2 bases and at J to 5 bases, leaving 7 bases not matched to a gene. The CDR3 consists of 15 residues. Per the germline V gene, CDR1 is SGHDT and CDR2 is YYEEEE. CDR3 protein: CASSLGYQGDQPQHF. The CDR3 DNA sequence: TGTGCCAGCAGCTTAGGGTATCAGGGGGATCAGCCCCAGCATTTT.

This clonotype was observed a few times. V and J are TRBV20-1 and TRBJ2-1; maybe TRBD1 (5 bases). The CDR3 is 14 residues long. Trimming stripped 5 bases from V and 4 bases from J, with 15 bases between. CDR1 and CDR2 from the germline V gene are DFQATT and SNEGSKA (reference sequence). In DNA, the CDR3 is TGCAGTGCTCCTACAGGTAGGGGATACAATGAGCAGTTCTTC. This translates into CSAPTGRGYNEQFF.

This clonotype was counted between two and nine times. This chain uses TRBV6-2 or TRBV6-3 with TRBJ1-5, with 9 bases that match TRBD1. The V gene's germline CDR1 is MNHEY and CDR2 SVGEGT. The junction had 7 bases not matched to a gene; V was cut back by 6 bases and J by 7 bases. The CDR3 consists of 14 residues. The CDR3 DNA reads as TGTGCCAGCAGCCAAGGACAGGGGTGGCAGCCCCAGCATTTT. Translating gives CASSQGQGWQPQHF.

The chain is built from TRBV7-9 and TRBJ1-2, with 10 bases identical to TRBD1. Germline assignment: CDR1 SEHNR and CDR2 FQNEAQ (reference sequence). The CDR3 has 15 amino acids. J was trimmed by 8 bases and V by 6 bases; bases with no gene match: 12. The CDR3 DNA follows: TGTGCCAGCAGTCTAGCGGGACAGGGGATTGGAGGCTACACCTTC. This gives the protein CASSLAGQGIGGYTF.

By its share, this clonotype is medium-sized. The genes are TRBV30 and TRBJ1-2, with 7 bases matching TRBD1. This CDR3 is 14 amino acids long. V was clipped by 2 bases and J by 5 bases; unmatched bases: 8. Per the germline V gene, CDR1 is GTSNPN and CDR2 is SVGIG (reference sequence). The CDR3 sequence: CAWSLQGGQYGYTF. DNA of the CDR3: TGTGCCTGGAGTCTCCAAGGGGGACAGTATGGCTACACCTTC.

This clonotype was seen only a few times. The genes are TRBV12-5 and TRBJ1-2; maybe TRBD1 (6 bases). Germline V lookup: CDR1 LGHNT, CDR2 FRNRAP. Trimming pared 0 bases from V and 4 bases from J, leaving 18 bases between. The CDR3 is 17 amino acids. The DNA of the CDR3 is TGTGCTAGTGGTTTGGTACTCGGGGGCAGCACCTCCTATGGCTACACCTTC. It specifies CASGLVLGGSTSYGYTF.

This clonotype was seen a single time. V usage is TRBV11-3 and J usage is TRBJ1-1, with D maybe TRBD1 (6 bases). CDR3 length equals 15 residues. Trimming pared 5 bases from V and 1 base from J, leaving 14 bases between. In germline, CDR1 is SGHNT, CDR2 YENEEA. The DNA for the CDR3 is TGTGCCAGCAGCCCCGGTGGGGGCGGGAACACTGAAGCTTTCTTT. This gives the protein CASSPGGGGNTEAFF.

The gene calls are TRBV7-2 and TRBJ2-7; TRBD1 aligns across 9 bases. The CDR3 has 16 residues. Germline CDR1 reads SGHTA; CDR2 reads FQGNSA. The ends lost 3 bases at V and 4 bases at J; junction bases unmatched: 10. CDR3 loop: CASSFRQGQGWYEQYF. The CDR3 coding sequence is TGTGCCAGCAGCTTCCGACAGGGACAGGGATGGTACGAGCAGTACTTC.

This clonotype is classed as medium-sized. The chain links TRBV7-2 to TRBJ1-2; tentatively, D is TRBD1 (5 bases). This CDR3 spans 15 amino acids. V was trimmed by 5 bases and J by 6 bases, leaving 19 bases between them. The germline gives CDR1 SGHTA, CDR2 FQGNSA. The CDR3 sequence: CASSLQAGARDGYTF. Written as DNA, the CDR3 is TGTGCCAGCAGCCTACAGGCCGGAGCTCGGGATGGCTACACCTTC.

The V gene is TRBV11-3, the J gene TRBJ2-7; D may be TRBD2 (5 bases). CDR3 length: 11 amino acids. In germline, CDR1 is SGHNT, CDR2 YENEEA. V dropped 5 bases and J dropped 7 bases, with 9 bases sitting between them. The CDR3 region is CASSAEREQYF. CDR3 DNA: TGTGCCAGCAGCGCAGAGCGGGAGCAGTACTTC.

The chain recombines TRBV6-2 or TRBV6-3 with TRBJ2-2; unclear D gene. Germline lookup yields CDR1 MNHEY and CDR2 SVGEGT. The V end lost 2 bases, the J end lost 2 bases, and 6 bases lay between the germline ends. This CDR3 contains 14 residues. The CDR3 loop reads CASSYGRNTGELFF. The DNA of the CDR3 is TGTGCCAGCAGTTACGGTCGTAACACCGGGGAGCTGTTTTTT.

The J gene is TRBJ1-6, the V gene TRBV27; maybe TRBD1 (5 bases). Germline CDR1 and CDR2: MNHEY and SMNVEV (reference sequence). This CDR3 spans 15 amino acids. Trimming took off 3 bases at V and 7 bases at J, with 13 bases between the two ends. CDR3 amino acids: CASSFTRGLNSPLHF. The CDR3 region has the DNA TGTGCCAGCAGTTTCACCCGGGGCCTAAATTCACCCCTCCACTTT.

The chain employs TRBV9 and TRBJ1-2; TRBD1 matches at 8 bases. The CDR3 totals 13 residues. CDR1 and CDR2 (germline): SGDLS, YYNGEE. V lost 5 bases, J lost 7 bases, and 7 bases stayed unmatched. CDR3 region: CASSLSGGSGYTF. CDR3 DNA sequence: TGTGCCAGCAGTCTTTCAGGGGGCAGTGGCTACACCTTC.

J is TRBJ1-1 and V is TRBV19, with no clear D. The CDR3 spans 9 residues. Germline V CDR1 and CDR2: LNHDA, SQIVND (reference sequence). V was shortened by 8 bases and J by 13 bases, with 11 bases between the two germline ends. The CDR3 DNA reads as TGTGCCAGTGGCAATGATGGTTTCTTT. It translates to CASGNDGFF. The full variable domain, its missing parts supplied by reference TRBV19 and TRBJ1-1, is DGGITQSPKYLFRKEGQNVTLSCEQNLNHDAMYWYRQDPGQGLRLIYYSQIVNDFQKGDIAEGYSVSREKKESFPLTVTSAQKNPTAFYLCASGNDGFFGQGTRLTVV.

The gene calls are TRBV5-1 and TRBJ2-2, with D perhaps assigned TRBD1 or TRBD2 (5 bases each). Per germline, CDR1 SGHRS and CDR2 YFSETQ. Trimming pared 4 bases from V and 6 bases from J, leaving 13 bases between. The CDR3 totals 14 residues. The CDR3 DNA reads TGCGCCAGCAGCGGGGCAGGGACCGCCGGGGAGCTGTTTTTT. Protein sequence: CASSGAGTAGELFF.

This chain uses TRBV18 with TRBJ2-1; D not certain. Trimming pared 4 bases from V and 4 bases from J, leaving 5 bases between. Per the germline V gene, CDR1 is KGHSH and CDR2 is LQKENI. This CDR3 has 12 residues. The CDR3 reads CASSQLYNEQFF. CDR3 coding DNA: TGTGCCAGCTCACAACTATACAATGAGCAGTTCTTC.

The chain links TRBV10-3 to TRBJ1-6, with D possibly being TRBD1 (5 bases). The V end was cut by 3 bases, the J end by 9 bases, with 15 bases between. CDR3 length equals 15 residues. Germline values: CDR1 ENHRY, CDR2 SYGVKD. CDR3 loop: CAISDTIPGGSPLHF. CDR3 coding DNA: TGTGCCATCAGTGATACTATTCCGGGGGGTTCACCCCTCCACTTT.

J is TRBJ1-1 and V is TRBV12-5, with D tentatively TRBD1 (5 bases). V shed 0 bases and J shed 1 base, with 15 bases lying between them. The germline V gene has CDR1 LGHNT and CDR2 FRNRAP. The CDR3 is 17 amino acids. The CDR3: CASGLVRGASRNTEAFF. CDR3 DNA: TGTGCTAGTGGTTTGGTAAGGGGTGCAAGTAGGAACACTGAAGCTTTCTTT.

J is TRBJ1-2 and V is TRBV6-1, with D unresolved. CDR1 and CDR2 from the germline V gene are MNHNS and SASEGT. The CDR3 is 16 residues long. Trimming pared 10 bases from V and 4 bases from J, leaving 25 bases between. The CDR3 spells CATHRAITRYSYGYTF. CDR3 DNA sequence: TGTGCCACGCATCGGGCCATTACCAGATATAGCTATGGCTACACCTTC.

This chain links TRBV6-2 or TRBV6-3 with TRBJ2-1, with TRBD1 identical over 8 bases. This CDR3 is 16 amino acids long. Unmatched junction bases numbered 5, after V lost 4 bases and J lost 0 bases. Germline V CDR1 and CDR2: MNHEY, SVGEGT. CDR3 DNA: TGTGCCAGCAGTTCCTGGGACAGGAGCTCCTACAATGAGCAGTTCTTC. This translates into CASSSWDRSSYNEQFF.